One sample yielded the 17 T cell receptor beta chains listed below, sequenced in a study of CD8+CD57+ T cells in acquired aplastic anemia. Genomic DNA constituted the template upon which TCR beta VDJ and CDR3 profiling was performed. Each CDR3 protein is one row after TCRdb ran MiXCR on the reads. The table includes some 150,000 distinct CDR3 sequences, roughly 40% detected once. Sequenced: sorted CD4+, CD8+, or CD8+CD57+ T cells (not recorded which) from PBMCs. These receptors were taken from a human donor in good health, serving as a control.

This clonotype was found once. The chain carries TRBV29-1 and TRBJ2-1, with 10 bases aligning to TRBD2. V shed 6 bases and J 13 bases; nucleotides not matched to a gene: 18. CDR3 length: 15 residues. CDR1 SQVTM and CDR2 ANQGSEA come from the germline V gene. CDR3 region: CSVVSGASGSLVQFF. CDR3 in DNA: TGCAGCGTCGTAAGTGGCGCTAGCGGGAGTCTCGTTCAGTTCTTC.

This chain connects TRBV29-1 to TRBJ2-1; D remains ambiguous. This CDR3 is built from 15 residues. Per the germline V gene, CDR1 is SQVTM and CDR2 is ANQGSEA. V lost 6 bases to trimming and J lost 5 bases, with 20 bases between them. This CDR3 is CSVEPLFQNHNEQFF. DNA for the CDR3: TGCAGCGTCGAGCCACTTTTCCAAAACCACAATGAGCAGTTCTTC.

This clonotype was observed many times. The V and J genes are TRBV2 and TRBJ1-1; tentatively, D is TRBD1 (5 bases). The CDR3 has 13 amino acids. Germline assignment: CDR1 SNHLY and CDR2 FYNNEI. V lost 5 bases and J 2 bases, leaving 9 bases between the germline ends. The CDR3 sequence is CASSLTVNTEAFF. The DNA for the CDR3 is TGTGCCAGCAGTTTGACAGTAAACACTGAAGCTTTCTTT.

This clonotype was found many times. The genes are TRBV5-1 and TRBJ2-7; tentative D call: TRBD2 (5 bases). V was clipped by 5 bases and J by 4 bases, with 19 bases between them. Germline CDR1 and CDR2: SGHRS and YFSETQ. CDR3 length: 15 amino acids. The CDR3 reads CASSFSGPGIYEQYF. The CDR3 nucleotides read TGCGCCAGCAGTTTTTCCGGGCCGGGGATATACGAGCAGTACTTC.

This clonotype was seen repeatedly, ten times or more. The chain links TRBV7-7 to TRBJ2-3; possible D gene TRBD2, 6 bases. CDR1 is SSHAT, CDR2 FNYEAQ, per germline (reference sequence). Trimming removed 5 bases at V and 6 bases at J, with 15 bases between. This CDR3 region has 14 residues. The CDR3 loop is CASSQGLSADTQYF. For the CDR3, the DNA is TGTGCCAGCAGCCAGGGACTCTCGGCGGATACGCAGTATTTT.

About this clonotype itself: A much larger clone sits a single nucleotide away, making a read error possible. This chain joins TRBV12-5 and TRBJ2-7; TRBD1 or TRBD2 may be the D gene (6 bases each). Germline loops: CDR1 LGHNT, CDR2 FRNRAP. CDR3 length equals 15 residues. Trimming cost V 0 bases and J 4 bases, with 13 bases left between them. The CDR3: CASGLVGGVRYEQYF. The CDR3 DNA follows: TGTGCTAGTGGTTTGGTGGGGGGCGTACGATACGAGCAGTACTTC.

This chain joins TRBV5-1 and TRBJ2-1; 11 nucleotides match TRBD2. This CDR3 is 17 amino acids long. Germline lookup yields CDR1 SGHRS and CDR2 YFSETQ. V lost 0 bases to trimming and J lost 4 bases; unmatched junction nucleotides: 6. CDR3 in amino acids: CASSLGGSGRAYNEQFF. The CDR3, as DNA: TGCGCCAGCAGCTTGGGAGGTAGCGGGAGGGCTTACAATGAGCAGTTCTTC. Variable domain in full (rest from reference TRBV5-1 and TRBJ2-1): KAGVTQTPRYLIKTRGQQVTLSCSPISGHRSVSWYQQTPGQGLQFLFEYFSETQRNKGNFPGRFSGRQFSNSRSEMNVSTLELGDSALYLCASSLGGSGRAYNEQFFGPGTRLTVL.

The gene calls are TRBV15 and TRBJ1-4; D uncertain. V was clipped by 5 bases and J by 8 bases, with 9 bases between them. The CDR3 loop spans 12 amino acids. Looked up from germline, CDR1 is LNHNV and CDR2 is YYDKDF (reference sequence). CDR3 residues: CATSLRREKLFF. Written as DNA, the CDR3 is TGTGCCACCAGCTTGAGAAGAGAAAAACTGTTTTTT.

CDR3: CSARDQGGATEAFF. As DNA, the CDR3 is TGCAGTGCTAGAGATCAGGGCGGGGCCACTGAAGCTTTCTTT. This rearrangement joins TRBV20-1 to TRBJ1-1, with D perhaps matching TRBD1 (5 bases). The CDR3 contains 14 residues. Germline V CDR1 and CDR2: DFQATT, SNEGSKA (reference sequence). With 0 bases removed from V and 4 bases from J, the gap between germline ends came to 12 bases.

This clonotype was counted many times. Mismatch with germline at one junction end may stem from a read error. The rearrangement joins TRBV19 to TRBJ1-5, with no clear D. In germline, CDR1 is LNHDA, CDR2 SQIVND (reference sequence). This CDR3 has 15 residues. DNA of the CDR3: TGTGCTAGTAACAACGGTGGCAGTCCACAAAAGCCCCAGCATTTT. It codes for CASNNGGSPQKPQHF.

As regards this clonotype: The conserved phenylalanine or tryptophan is not found at the CDR3 terminus, so this likely reflects a read error. V is TRBV19 and J is TRBJ1-1, with D tentatively TRBD1 (5 bases). The germline V gene encodes CDR1 LNHDA and CDR2 SQIVND (reference sequence). V was cut by 5 bases and J by 3 bases, with 13 bases left in between. CDR3 size: 14 residues. Here the CDR3 DNA reads TGTGCCAGTAGTCCCACAGGAGCTGACACTGAAGCTTTCCTT. Protein sequence: CASSPTGADTEAFL.

At least ten counts were recorded for this clonotype. The rearrangement joins TRBV7-9 to TRBJ1-2, with D uncertain. V dropped 2 bases and J dropped 8 bases, with 12 bases sitting between them. CDR3 length: 13 residues. CDR1 and CDR2 from the germline V gene are SEHNR and FQNEAQ (reference sequence). The CDR3 sequence: CASSLSSTGGYTF. The CDR3, as DNA: TGTGCCAGCAGCTTAAGCTCCACTGGGGGCTACACCTTC. The full variable domain, its missing parts supplied by reference TRBV7-9 and TRBJ1-2, is DTGVSQNPRHKITKRGQNVTFRCDPISEHNRLYWYRQTLGQGPEFLTYFQNEAQLEKSRLLSDRFSAERPKGSFSTLEIQRTEQGDSAMYLCASSLSSTGGYTFGSGTRLTVV.

This clonotype was counted at least ten times. The chain uses TRBV9 and TRBJ2-7; weak D call: TRBD1 (6 bases). CDR1 and CDR2 from the germline V gene are SGDLS and YYNGEE. V was pared by 4 bases and J by 1 base, with 15 bases between. This CDR3 comprises 15 residues. For the CDR3, the DNA is TGTGCCAGCAGCCCCCTGGGGGACATATCCTACGAGCAGTACTTC. Amino acid sequence: CASSPLGDISYEQYF. The variable domain in full, completed from reference TRBV9 and TRBJ2-7, reads DSGVTQTPKHLITATGQRVTLRCSPRSGDLSVYWYQQSLDQGLQFLIQYYNGEERAKGNILERFSAQQFPDLHSELNLSSLELGDSALYFCASSPLGDISYEQYFGPGTRLTVT.

V is TRBV29-1 and J is TRBJ1-3, with D uncertain. Germline lookup yields CDR1 SQVTM and CDR2 ANQGSEA. CDR3 size: 14 residues. Between the trimmed V and J ends, which lost 3 bases and 0 bases, there was a span of 9 bases. CDR3 sequence reads: CSVEGLHSGNTIYF. CDR3 nucleotide sequence: TGCAGCGTTGAGGGCCTTCACTCTGGAAACACCATATATTTT.

Points on this clonotype: This may stem from a read error, because a much larger clone lies one nucleotide away. The rearrangement links TRBV30 to TRBJ1-2; unclear D gene. The V end lost 2 bases, the J end lost 4 bases, and 5 bases lay between the germline ends. Germline lookup yields CDR1 GTSNPN and CDR2 SVGIG (reference sequence). This CDR3 spans 11 amino acids. The CDR3 coding sequence is TGTGCCTGGAGTCTGAGCTATGGCTACACCTTC. Amino acids: CAWSLSYGYTF.

A word on this clonotype: At one end, the junction sequence differs from germline, possibly due to a read error. This rearrangement joins TRBV18 to TRBJ1-1, with 8 nucleotides matching TRBD1. The CDR3 covers 14 residues. Germline CDR1 and CDR2: KGHSH and LQKENI. CDR3 amino acids: CAGSRQGTSTEAFF. The CDR3 DNA is TGTGCCGGCTCCCGACAGGGGACGAGCACTGAAGCTTTCTTT.

The chain employs TRBV18 and TRBJ2-5; 8 positions agree with TRBD2. After removal of 2 bases from V and 1 base from J, the junction contained 3 bases not matched to a gene. The CDR3 spans 15 residues. Germline-derived CDR1 and CDR2 are KGHSH and LQKENI. The DNA of the CDR3 is TGTGCCAGCTCACCATTAGCGGGGATCCAAGAGACCCAGTACTTC. Translated, it gives CASSPLAGIQETQYF.